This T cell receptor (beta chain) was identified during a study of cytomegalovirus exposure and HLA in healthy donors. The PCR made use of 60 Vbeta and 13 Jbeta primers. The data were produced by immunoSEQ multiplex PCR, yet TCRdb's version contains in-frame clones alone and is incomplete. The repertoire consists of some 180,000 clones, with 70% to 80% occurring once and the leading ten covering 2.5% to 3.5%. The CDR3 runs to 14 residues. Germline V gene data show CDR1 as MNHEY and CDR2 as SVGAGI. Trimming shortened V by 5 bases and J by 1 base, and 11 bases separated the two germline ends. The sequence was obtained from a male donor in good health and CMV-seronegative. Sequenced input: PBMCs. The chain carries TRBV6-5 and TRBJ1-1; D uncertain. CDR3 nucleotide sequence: TGTGCCAGCAGTCCTAGGGCGGGGAACACTGAAGCTTTCTTT. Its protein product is CASSPRAGNTEAFF.